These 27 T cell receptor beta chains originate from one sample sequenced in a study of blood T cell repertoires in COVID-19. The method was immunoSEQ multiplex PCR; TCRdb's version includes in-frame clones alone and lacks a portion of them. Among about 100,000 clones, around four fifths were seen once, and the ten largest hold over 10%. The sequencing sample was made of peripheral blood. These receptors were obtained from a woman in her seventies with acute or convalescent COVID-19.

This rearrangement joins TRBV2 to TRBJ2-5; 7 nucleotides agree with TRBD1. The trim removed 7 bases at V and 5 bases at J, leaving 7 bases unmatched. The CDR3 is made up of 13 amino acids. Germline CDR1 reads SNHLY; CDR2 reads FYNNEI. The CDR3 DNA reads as TGTGCCAGCACTCTAACGACAGGGGAGACCCAGTACTTC. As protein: CASTLTTGETQYF. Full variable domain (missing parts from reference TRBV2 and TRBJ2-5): EPEVTQTPSHQVTQMGQEVILRCVPISNHLYFYWYRQILGQKVEFLVSFYNNEISEKSEIFDDQFSVERPDGSNFTLKIRSTKLEDSAMYFCASTLTTGETQYFGPGTRLLVL.

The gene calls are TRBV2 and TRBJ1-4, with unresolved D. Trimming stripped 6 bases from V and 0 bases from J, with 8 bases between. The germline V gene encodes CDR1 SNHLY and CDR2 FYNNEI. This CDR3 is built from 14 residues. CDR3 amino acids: CASRNSATNEKLFF. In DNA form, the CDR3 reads TGTGCCAGCAGAAACAGTGCAACTAATGAAAAACTGTTTTTT.

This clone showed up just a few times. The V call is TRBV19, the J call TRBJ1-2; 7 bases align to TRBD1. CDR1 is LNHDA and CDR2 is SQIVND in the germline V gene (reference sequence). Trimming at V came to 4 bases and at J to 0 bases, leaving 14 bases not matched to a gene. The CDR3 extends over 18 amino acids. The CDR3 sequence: CASSTQGGRHSANYGYTF. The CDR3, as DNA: TGTGCCAGTAGTACCCAGGGGGGACGGCACTCAGCTAACTATGGCTACACCTTC.

CDR3 in DNA: TGTGCCAGAAGAGGACAGGGGATAACCTCCTACGAGCAGTACGTC. Its translation is CARRGQGITSYEQYV. V gene TRBV27 combines with J gene TRBJ2-7; 9 bases agree with TRBD1. The junction had 9 bases not matched to a gene; V was cut back by 9 bases and J by 0 bases. CDR1 is MNHEY, CDR2 SMNVEV, per germline (reference sequence). CDR3 size: 15 residues.

Here the CDR3 DNA reads TGTGCCAGCAGCCGCGGGGCCAGCACTGAAGCTTTCTTT. This encodes CASSRGASTEAFF. J is TRBJ1-1 and V is TRBV3-1 (or the pseudogene TRBV3-2); D is possibly TRBD1 (5 bases). Trimming stripped 4 bases from V and 4 bases from J, with 10 bases between. The CDR3 contains 13 residues. The germline CDR1 and CDR2 sequences are LGHDT and YNNKEL (reference sequence).

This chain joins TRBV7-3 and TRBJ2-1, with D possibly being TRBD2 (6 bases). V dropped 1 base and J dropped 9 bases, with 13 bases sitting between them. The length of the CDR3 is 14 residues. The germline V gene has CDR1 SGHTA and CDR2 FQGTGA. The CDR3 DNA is TGTGCCAGCAGCTTAATAGGAGGGGCCGGTGAGCAGTTCTTC. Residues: CASSLIGGAGEQFF.

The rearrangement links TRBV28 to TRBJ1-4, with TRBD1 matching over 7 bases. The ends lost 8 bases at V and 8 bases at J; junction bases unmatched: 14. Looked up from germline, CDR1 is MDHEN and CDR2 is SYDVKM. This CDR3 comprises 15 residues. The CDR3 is CASEPGPGGQEKLFF. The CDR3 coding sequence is TGTGCCAGCGAACCCGGGCCAGGGGGACAAGAAAAACTGTTTTTT.

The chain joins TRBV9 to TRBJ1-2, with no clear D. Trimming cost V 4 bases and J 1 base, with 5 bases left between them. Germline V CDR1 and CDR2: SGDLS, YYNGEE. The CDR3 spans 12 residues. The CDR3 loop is CASSYNNYGYTF. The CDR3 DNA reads TGTGCCAGCAGCTATAATAACTATGGCTACACCTTC.

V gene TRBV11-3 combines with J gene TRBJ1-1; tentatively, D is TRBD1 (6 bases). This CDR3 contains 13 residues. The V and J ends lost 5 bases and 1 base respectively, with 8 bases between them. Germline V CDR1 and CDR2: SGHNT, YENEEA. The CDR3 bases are TGTGCCAGCAGCCAACAGGGGAACACTGAAGCTTTCTTT. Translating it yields CASSQQGNTEAFF.

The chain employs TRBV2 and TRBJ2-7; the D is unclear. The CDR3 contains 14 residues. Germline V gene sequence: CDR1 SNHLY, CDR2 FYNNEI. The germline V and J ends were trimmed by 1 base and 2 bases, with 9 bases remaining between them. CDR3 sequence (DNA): TGTGCCAGCAGTGAAGGGCGGCAAACCTACGAGCAGTACGTC. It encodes CASSEGRQTYEQYV.

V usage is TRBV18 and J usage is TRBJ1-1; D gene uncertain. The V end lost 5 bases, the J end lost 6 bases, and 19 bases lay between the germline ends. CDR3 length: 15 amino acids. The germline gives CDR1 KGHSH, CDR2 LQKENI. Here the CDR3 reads CASSSEGAGGSEAFF. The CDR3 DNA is TGTGCCAGCTCATCGGAGGGTGCGGGTGGCTCTGAAGCTTTCTTT.

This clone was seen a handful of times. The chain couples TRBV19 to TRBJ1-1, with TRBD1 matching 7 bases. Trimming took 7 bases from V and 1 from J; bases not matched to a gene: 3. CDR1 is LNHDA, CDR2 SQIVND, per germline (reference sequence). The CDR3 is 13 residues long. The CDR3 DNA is TGTGCCAGTAATGACAGGGCGAACACTGAAGCTTTCTTT. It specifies CASNDRANTEAFF.

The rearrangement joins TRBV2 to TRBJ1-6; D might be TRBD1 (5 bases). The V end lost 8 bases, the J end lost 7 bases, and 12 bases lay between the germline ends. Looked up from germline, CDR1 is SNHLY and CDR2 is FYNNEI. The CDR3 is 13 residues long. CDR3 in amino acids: CASVRQPNSPLHF. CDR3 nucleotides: TGTGCCAGCGTCAGACAGCCCAATTCACCCCTCCACTTT.

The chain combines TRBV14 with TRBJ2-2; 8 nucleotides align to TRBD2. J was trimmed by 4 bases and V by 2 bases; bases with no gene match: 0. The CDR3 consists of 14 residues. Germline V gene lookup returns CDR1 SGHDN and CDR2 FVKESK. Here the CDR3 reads CASSQTSGTGELFF. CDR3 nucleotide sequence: TGTGCCAGCAGCCAAACTAGCGGCACCGGGGAGCTGTTTTTT.

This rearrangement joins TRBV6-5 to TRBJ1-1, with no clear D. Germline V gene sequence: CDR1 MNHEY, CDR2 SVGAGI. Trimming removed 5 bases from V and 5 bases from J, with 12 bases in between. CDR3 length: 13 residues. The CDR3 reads CASSTIKSTEAFF. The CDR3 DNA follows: TGTGCCAGCAGTACCATAAAGAGTACTGAAGCTTTCTTT.

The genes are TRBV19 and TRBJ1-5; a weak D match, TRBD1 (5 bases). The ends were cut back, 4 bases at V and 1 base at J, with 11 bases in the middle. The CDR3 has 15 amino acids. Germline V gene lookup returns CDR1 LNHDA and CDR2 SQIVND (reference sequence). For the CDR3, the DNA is TGTGCCAGTAGTAGTGCCCCAGGGAGCAATCAGCCCCAGCATTTT. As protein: CASSSAPGSNQPQHF.

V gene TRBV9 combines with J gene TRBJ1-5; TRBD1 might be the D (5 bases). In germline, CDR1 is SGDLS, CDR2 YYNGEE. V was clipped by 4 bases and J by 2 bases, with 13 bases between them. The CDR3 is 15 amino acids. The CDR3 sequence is CASSLGPGGNQPQHF. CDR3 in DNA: TGTGCCAGCAGCTTGGGGCCTGGGGGCAATCAGCCCCAGCATTTT.

CDR3 sequence reads: CAWGGSYGNTIYF. The CDR3 coding sequence is TGTGCCTGGGGGGGCTCTTATGGAAACACCATATATTTT. This chain uses TRBV30 with TRBJ1-3, with D perhaps matching TRBD1 (6 bases). The V and J ends lost 5 bases and 3 bases respectively, with 11 bases between them. CDR1 GTSNPN and CDR2 SVGIG come from the germline V gene (reference sequence). The CDR3 totals 13 residues.

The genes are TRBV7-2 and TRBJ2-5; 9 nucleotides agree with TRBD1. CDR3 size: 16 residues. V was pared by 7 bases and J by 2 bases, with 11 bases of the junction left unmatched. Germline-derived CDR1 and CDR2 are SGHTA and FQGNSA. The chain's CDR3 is CASTSAPGQGQETQYF. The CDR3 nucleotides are TGTGCCAGCACCTCCGCCCCGGGACAGGGACAAGAGACCCAGTACTTC.

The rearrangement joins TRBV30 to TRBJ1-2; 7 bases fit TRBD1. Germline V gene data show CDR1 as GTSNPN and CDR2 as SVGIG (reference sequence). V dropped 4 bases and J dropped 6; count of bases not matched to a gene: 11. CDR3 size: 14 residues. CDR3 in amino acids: CAWTGFGTVNGYTF. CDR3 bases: TGTGCCTGGACCGGCTTTGGGACAGTTAATGGCTACACCTTC.

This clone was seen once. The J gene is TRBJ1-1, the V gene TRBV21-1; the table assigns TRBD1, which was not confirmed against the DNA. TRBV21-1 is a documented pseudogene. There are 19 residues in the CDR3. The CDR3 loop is CASSKIPCQGASLNTEAFF. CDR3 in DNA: TGTGCCAGCAGCAAAATCCCGTGCCAGGGGGCGTCCCTGAACACTGAAGCTTTCTTT.

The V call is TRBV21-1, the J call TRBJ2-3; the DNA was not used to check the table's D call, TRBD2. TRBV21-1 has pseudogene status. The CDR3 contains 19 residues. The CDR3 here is CASSKLSESGTSGTDTQYF. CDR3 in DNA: TGTGCCAGCAGCAAATTATCTGAATCGGGGACTAGCGGCACAGATACGCAGTATTTT.

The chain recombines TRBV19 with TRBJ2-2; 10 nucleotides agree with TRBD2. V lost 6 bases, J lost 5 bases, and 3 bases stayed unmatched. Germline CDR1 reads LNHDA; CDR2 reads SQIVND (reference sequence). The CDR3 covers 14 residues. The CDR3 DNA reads TGTGCCAGTAGAGCGGGGGGGCGGACCGGGGAGCTGTTTTTT. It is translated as CASRAGGRTGELFF.

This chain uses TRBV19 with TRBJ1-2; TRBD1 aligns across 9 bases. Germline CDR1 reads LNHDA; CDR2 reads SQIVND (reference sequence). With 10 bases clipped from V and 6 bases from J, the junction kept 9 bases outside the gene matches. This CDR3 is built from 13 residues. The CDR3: CATPGTGINGYTF. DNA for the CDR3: TGTGCCACCCCCGGGACAGGGATTAATGGCTACACCTTC.

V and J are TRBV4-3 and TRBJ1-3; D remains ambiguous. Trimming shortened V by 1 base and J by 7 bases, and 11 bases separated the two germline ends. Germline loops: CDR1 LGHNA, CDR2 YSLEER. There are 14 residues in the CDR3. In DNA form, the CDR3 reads TGCGCCAGCAGCCAAGGCGGTTTGAGCAACACCATATATTTT. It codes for CASSQGGLSNTIYF.

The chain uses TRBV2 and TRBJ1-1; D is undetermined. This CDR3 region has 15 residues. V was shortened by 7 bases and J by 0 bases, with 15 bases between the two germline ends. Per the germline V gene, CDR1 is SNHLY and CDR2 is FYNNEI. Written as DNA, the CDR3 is TGTGCCAGCACTACAAGCCTACGGGTGAACACTGAAGCTTTCTTT. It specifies CASTTSLRVNTEAFF.

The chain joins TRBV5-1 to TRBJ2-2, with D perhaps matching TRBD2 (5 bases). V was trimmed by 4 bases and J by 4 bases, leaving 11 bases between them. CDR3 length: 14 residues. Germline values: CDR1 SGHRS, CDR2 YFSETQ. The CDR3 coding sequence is TGCGCCAGCAGCAAGTATGAGGGCACCGGGGAGCTGTTTTTT. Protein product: CASSKYEGTGELFF.